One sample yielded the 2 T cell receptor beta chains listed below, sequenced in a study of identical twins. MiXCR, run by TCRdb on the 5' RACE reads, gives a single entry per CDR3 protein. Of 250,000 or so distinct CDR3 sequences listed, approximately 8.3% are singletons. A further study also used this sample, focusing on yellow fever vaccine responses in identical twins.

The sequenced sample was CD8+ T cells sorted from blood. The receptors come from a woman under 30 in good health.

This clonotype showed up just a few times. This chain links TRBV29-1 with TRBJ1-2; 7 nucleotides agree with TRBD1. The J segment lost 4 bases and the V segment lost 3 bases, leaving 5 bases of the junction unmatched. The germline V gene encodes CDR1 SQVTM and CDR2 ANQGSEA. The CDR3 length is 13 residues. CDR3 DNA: TGCAGCGTTGATCCCCGGGACAGCTATGGCTACACCTTC. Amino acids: CSVDPRDSYGYTF.

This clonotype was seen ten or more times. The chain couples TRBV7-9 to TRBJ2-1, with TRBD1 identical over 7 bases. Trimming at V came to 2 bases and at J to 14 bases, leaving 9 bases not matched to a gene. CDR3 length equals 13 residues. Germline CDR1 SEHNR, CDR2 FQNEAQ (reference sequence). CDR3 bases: TGTGCCAGCAGCTTACCGACAGGGCGGCACAAGTTCTTC. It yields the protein CASSLPTGRHKFF.